This paragraph covers one TCR beta chain sequence. Enrolled through a virtual design, the participants were between roughly 18 and 89 years of age and came from some 26 US areas. Allocation to cohorts depended on clinical history reported by the participants. As processed by the authors: Reference gene primers were amplified, and this amplification served to estimate nucleated cell counts. Generated by immunoSEQ multiplex PCR, the TCRdb table keeps only in-frame clones and is missing some. V, J and clone size are those of that table, while D and trimming were read from the DNA. The sample lists under 300,000 clones; around 89% were seen once. The data stem from a study of blood T cell repertoires in COVID-19. Overall study: COVID-19 samples from acute and convalescent phases originated in the United States, Italy and Spain.

Trimming removed 8 bases from V and 5 bases from J, with 15 bases in between. The length of the CDR3 is 13 residues. Germline values: CDR1 SGHTA, CDR2 FQGNSA. This receptor was taken from a woman between 18 and 29 years old who had recovered from COVID-19. The sequenced sample was PBMCs or T cells enriched from blood (not recorded which). This sequence joins TRBV7-2 and TRBJ1-1, with D tentatively TRBD1 (5 bases). Here the CDR3 DNA reads TGTGCCAGCCACAGGACGATAGGGACTGAAGCTTTCTTT. It encodes CASHRTIGTEAFF.